One T cell receptor (beta chain) is described in this entry. Libraries were prepared by immunoSEQ multiplex PCR; TCRdb keeps only in-frame clonotypes and omits some of them. The data show 100,000 or so clones, 80% to 95% seen once. These data belong to a study of control samples from healthy donors and cancer patients. Germline CDR1 is LGHDT and CDR2 is YNNKEL (reference sequence). The CDR3 loop spans 15 amino acids. V lost 6 bases to trimming and J lost 4 bases; unmatched junction nucleotides: 7. The material sequenced was blood. The chain couples TRBV3-1 (or the pseudogene TRBV3-2) to TRBJ2-1, with 9 positions matching TRBD2. This sequence originates from a woman aged 30 to 39 in good health. The CDR3 DNA is TGTGCCAGCAGTCCAACGGGACTAGCATACAATGAGCAGTTCTTC. Translating gives CASSPTGLAYNEQFF.